The 28 T cell receptor beta chains presented below share a single source sample, sequenced in a study of glioma-infiltrating T cells. Using RNA template, CDR3s of TCR alpha and beta were amplified with iRepertoire arm-PCR. TCRdb passed the multiplex PCR reads through MiXCR, listing each CDR3 protein once. This sample has roughly 100,000 distinct CDR3 sequences; around 31% occur once, and the top ten carry 44%. Material for sequencing was glioma tissue, nonneoplastic brain tissue, or PBMCs (not recorded which). The receptors here all came from a human donor with low-grade glioma or glioblastoma, undergoing nonglioma brain surgery, or in good health (not recorded which).

Regarding this clonotype: A much larger clone lies one base from this, so it may be a read error. J is TRBJ1-2 and V is TRBV14; no reliable D call. V was cut by 4 bases and J by 1 base, with 13 bases left in between. This CDR3 is built from 15 residues. Germline V gene sequence: CDR1 SGHDN, CDR2 FVKESK. The CDR3 nucleotides are TGTGCCAGCAGCCCCCTAGGGAATGTTAACTATGGCTACACCTTC. Encoded protein: CASSPLGNVNYGYTF.

The table lists this clonotype with many counts. The chain recombines TRBV20-1 with TRBJ2-3; 9 nucleotides align to TRBD1. Looked up from germline, CDR1 is DFQATT and CDR2 is SNEGSKA (reference sequence). After removal of 5 bases from V and 3 bases from J, the junction contained 9 bases not matched to a gene. The CDR3 has 15 amino acids. The CDR3 is CSAADRGTYTDTQYF. CDR3 in DNA: TGCAGTGCTGCCGACAGGGGGACCTATACAGATACGCAGTATTTT.

This clonotype was seen only a few times. J is TRBJ1-2 and V is TRBV18; D call uncertain. The CDR3 runs to 13 residues. Trimming stripped 5 bases from V and 7 bases from J, with 14 bases between. Germline V lookup: CDR1 KGHSH, CDR2 LQKENI. This CDR3 reads CASSSQHSTGYTF. The CDR3 nucleotides read TGTGCCAGCTCATCACAACACTCGACTGGCTACACCTTC.

The rearrangement links TRBV7-2 to TRBJ2-7, with D possibly being TRBD1 (6 bases). Germline V gene lookup returns CDR1 SGHTA and CDR2 FQGNSA. Trimming pared 3 bases from V and 3 bases from J, leaving 24 bases between. The CDR3 totals 18 residues. The CDR3 spells CASSFSLEQGTVHYEQYF. The CDR3 nucleotides are TGTGCCAGCAGCTTCTCACTAGAACAGGGCACGGTCCACTACGAGCAGTACTTC.

This sequence joins TRBV6-4 and TRBJ1-4; D is unclear. The germline V and J ends were trimmed by 3 bases and 3 bases, with 5 bases remaining between them. The germline CDR1 and CDR2 sequences are MRHNA and SNTAGT. The CDR3 has 13 residues. The DNA of the CDR3 is TGTGCCAGCAGTGAACGGCCTAATGAAAAACTGTTTTTT. As protein: CASSERPNEKLFF.

In this sample, this clonotype turned up many times. The V gene is TRBV20-1, the J gene TRBJ2-1, with a tentative D call TRBD2 (6 bases). CDR3 length: 14 residues. The V gene lost 3 bases and the J gene lost 8 bases, with 17 bases spanning the gap. CDR1 and CDR2 from the germline V gene are DFQATT and SNEGSKA (reference sequence). The CDR3 loop is CSASPGVRVDEQFF. The CDR3 DNA reads TGCAGTGCTAGCCCGGGGGTTAGGGTAGATGAGCAGTTCTTC.

This chain links TRBV12-3 or TRBV12-4 with TRBJ2-3; D unclear. The CDR3 sequence is 16 residues long. Between the trimmed V and J ends, which lost 4 bases and 0 bases, there was a span of 14 bases. This CDR3 reads CASSYKPGASTDTQYF. The CDR3 DNA reads as TGTGCCAGCAGTTATAAGCCCGGAGCGAGCACAGATACGCAGTATTTT.

This clonotype was detected a few times. CDR3 in amino acids: CASSQTGWASPLHF. DNA of the CDR3: TGTGCCAGCAGCCAGACAGGGTGGGCTTCACCCCTCCACTTT. The V call is TRBV14, the J call TRBJ1-6, with 7 nucleotides matching TRBD1. CDR1 SGHDN and CDR2 FVKESK come from the germline V gene. The trim removed 3 bases at V and 9 bases at J, leaving 5 bases unmatched. CDR3 length: 14 residues.

The chain links TRBV2 to TRBJ2-2; no clear D gene. Trimming took off 4 bases at V and 1 base at J, with 16 bases between the two ends. Looked up from germline, CDR1 is SNHLY and CDR2 is FYNNEI. The CDR3 extends over 17 amino acids. The CDR3 nucleotides read TGTGCCAGCAGTGGTTCTGGAAGAGTGGGGAACACCGGGGAGCTGTTTTTT. The encoded protein is CASSGSGRVGNTGELFF.

The table lists this clonotype with many counts. The chain has TRBV5-1 and TRBJ2-7; D unresolved. The germline V and J ends were trimmed by 1 base and 4 bases, with 6 bases remaining between them. The CDR3 runs to 12 residues. Per germline, CDR1 SGHRS and CDR2 YFSETQ. The CDR3 region is CASSLNQYEQYF. The CDR3 DNA is TGCGCCAGCAGCTTGAATCAGTACGAGCAGTACTTC.

The V gene is TRBV5-6, the J gene TRBJ2-3; 9 positions agree with TRBD2. J gave up 6 bases and V 2 bases, and 10 bases lay outside the gene matches. CDR1 and CDR2 from the germline V gene are SGHDT and YYEEEE. The CDR3 spans 16 residues. The CDR3 region has the DNA TGTGCCAGCAGCTTTCGACTAGCGGTTGGTCTTGATACGCAGTATTTT. Translation gives CASSFRLAVGLDTQYF.

Many counts were recorded for this clonotype. This chain connects TRBV6-1 to TRBJ2-5; D may be TRBD2 (6 bases). Germline V CDR1 and CDR2: MNHNS, SASEGT. CDR3 length: 18 amino acids. V shed 6 bases and J shed 4 bases, with 27 bases lying between them. CDR3 sequence: CASRILGGSPGRGETQYF. The CDR3 DNA is TGTGCCAGCAGGATCCTGGGGGGAAGCCCGGGCCGGGGAGAGACCCAGTACTTC.

Only a few counts were recorded for this clonotype. The rearrangement uses TRBV7-3 and TRBJ2-1; the match to TRBD2 covers 9 bases. V shed 2 bases, J shed 6 bases, and the junction held 8 bases outside the gene matches. The CDR3 length is 16 residues. Germline V CDR1 and CDR2: SGHTA, FQGTGA. The CDR3 protein is CASSLRGTSLINEQFF. The CDR3 coding sequence is TGTGCCAGCAGCTTACGCGGGACTAGCCTTATCAATGAGCAGTTCTTC. Full variable domain (rest looked up from reference TRBV7-3 and TRBJ2-1): GAGVSQTPSNKVTEKGKYVELRCDPISGHTALYWYRQSLGQGPEFLIYFQGTGAADDSGLPNDRFFAVRPEGSVSTLKIQRTERGDSAVYLCASSLRGTSLINEQFFGPGTRLTVL.

The V and J genes are TRBV14 and TRBJ1-1; the D gene is possibly TRBD1 (6 bases). Germline CDR1 and CDR2: SGHDN and FVKESK. This CDR3 is 14 amino acids long. Trimming removed 3 bases from V and 4 bases from J, with 12 bases in between. The CDR3 nucleotides are TGTGCCAGCAGCCACCAACAGGGTATCACTGAAGCTTTCTTT. Protein sequence: CASSHQQGITEAFF.

The V and J genes are TRBV7-2 and TRBJ2-1, with 8 bases fitting TRBD1. The CDR3 sequence is 13 residues long. The V gene's germline CDR1 is SGHTA and CDR2 FQGNSA. The V and J ends lost 3 bases and 7 bases, in that order; junction bases with no gene match: 2. The CDR3 reads CASSLGQANEQFF. The CDR3 DNA reads as TGTGCCAGCAGCTTGGGACAGGCGAATGAGCAGTTCTTC.

This clonotype was counted ten times or more. The chain carries TRBV6-1 and TRBJ2-2; possible D gene TRBD1, 6 bases. Germline CDR1 is MNHNS and CDR2 is SASEGT. Trimming removed 6 bases at V and 2 bases at J, with 10 bases between. The CDR3 extends over 14 amino acids. This CDR3 is CASRRTANTGELFF. The CDR3 nucleotides read TGTGCCAGCAGACGGACAGCTAACACCGGGGAGCTGTTTTTT.

This clonotype was seen ten or more times. The chain has TRBV20-1 and TRBJ2-7; TRBD1 aligns across 8 bases. Germline values: CDR1 DFQATT, CDR2 SNEGSKA (reference sequence). CDR3 length: 16 amino acids. The ends lost 3 bases at V and 2 bases at J; junction bases unmatched: 12. The CDR3 DNA reads as TGCAGTGCTAGTCCGCTTAGACAGGGGTCGGCCTACGAGCAGTACTTC. It translates to CSASPLRQGSAYEQYF.

On this clonotype itself: Given a much more abundant clone one base away, this may be a read error. The rearrangement joins TRBV20-1 to TRBJ2-7; D not certain. The CDR3 totals 14 residues. Deletions cut 6 bases from V and 0 bases from J, with 15 bases between. Per the germline V gene, CDR1 is DFQATT and CDR2 is SNEGSKA (reference sequence). CDR3 region: CSARAGKPSYEQYF. CDR3 in DNA: TGCAGTGCCCGCGCTGGAAAGCCCTCCTACGAGCAGTACTTC.

This clonotype was observed a handful of times. The chain carries TRBV11-2 and TRBJ2-7, with 7 bases aligning to TRBD2. The CDR3 contains 15 residues. Unmatched junction bases numbered 10, after V lost 4 bases and J lost 4 bases. CDR1 is SGHAT, CDR2 FQNNGV, per germline. CDR3 residues: CASSSPRGRGYEQYF. The CDR3 DNA reads as TGTGCCAGCAGCTCTCCCCGTGGGCGGGGGTACGAGCAGTACTTC.

As for this clonotype: The germline gene is not matched at one end of the junction; a read error may be the cause. The V and J genes are TRBV7-2 and TRBJ2-1; 7 positions agree with TRBD1. Per germline, CDR1 SGHTA and CDR2 FQGNSA. The CDR3 runs 14 residues. The CDR3 DNA is TGTGCCAGCAGTACCCGGACAGGAAACAATGAGCAGCTCTTC. Its protein product is CASSTRTGNNEQLF.

This clonotype was seen repeatedly, ten times or more. This sequence joins TRBV20-1 and TRBJ2-7; TRBD1 is a possible D gene (6 bases). Germline lookup yields CDR1 DFQATT and CDR2 SNEGSKA (reference sequence). Trimming removed 1 base at V and 2 bases at J, with 15 bases between. This CDR3 spans 15 amino acids. The CDR3 DNA reads TGCAGTGCTAGAGTACAGGGCAAGGCTACCTACGAGCAGTACTTC. Translated, it gives CSARVQGKATYEQYF.

The genes are TRBV27 and TRBJ2-1; possibly TRBD2 for D (5 bases). This CDR3 is 14 amino acids long. V lost 6 bases and J lost 8, with 17 bases in between. Germline CDR1 is MNHEY and CDR2 is SMNVEV (reference sequence). CDR3 bases: TGTGCCAGCAGCCCAACTAGAGGGCGGGATGAGCAGTTCTTC. This sequence encodes CASSPTRGRDEQFF.

V gene TRBV18 combines with J gene TRBJ2-1, with TRBD2 matching over 8 bases. CDR1 and CDR2 from the germline V gene are KGHSH and LQKENI. CDR3 size: 15 residues. The ends lost 5 bases at V and 9 bases at J; junction bases unmatched: 12. The CDR3 nucleotides read TGTGCCAGCTCATCAACCGGGACTAGTTCGGGTGAGCAGTTCTTC. Amino acid sequence: CASSSTGTSSGEQFF.

This clonotype was observed a few times. The genes are TRBV5-4 and TRBJ1-2; D unclear. V was shortened by 0 bases and J by 3 bases, with 9 bases between the two germline ends. CDR1 and CDR2 from the germline V gene are SGHNT and YYREEE (reference sequence). This CDR3 is built from 14 residues. CDR3 DNA sequence: TGTGCCAGCAGCTTGGAGGTCGGCGACTATGGCTACACCTTC. Translating gives CASSLEVGDYGYTF.

This clonotype appeared once. V usage is TRBV4-3 and J usage is TRBJ1-3, with TRBD1 as a possible D gene (5 bases). Germline assignment: CDR1 LGHNA and CDR2 YSLEER. The CDR3 extends over 17 amino acids. The V end was cut by 1 base, the J end by 5 bases, with 18 bases between. CDR3 DNA: TGCGCCAGCAGCCAAGCCCTTTCAGACAGTCTCCGAAACACCATATATTTT. Translation gives CASSQALSDSLRNTIYF.

This clonotype was counted between two and nine times. V gene TRBV3-1 combines with J gene TRBJ1-2, with 7 bases matching TRBD1. This CDR3 has 16 amino acids. J lost 8 bases, V lost 4 bases, and 16 bases had no gene match. Germline CDR1 reads LGHDT; CDR2 reads YNNKEL (reference sequence). CDR3 amino acids: CASSPRDRALVGGYTF. CDR3 DNA: TGTGCCAGCAGCCCCCGAGACAGGGCCTTGGTAGGAGGCTACACCTTC.

As for this clonotype: A single base separates this from a much larger clone, so it may be a read error. The J gene is TRBJ2-2, the V gene TRBV7-9, with D unclear. This CDR3 has 13 residues. Germline loops: CDR1 SEHNR, CDR2 FQNEAQ (reference sequence). Deletions cut 9 bases from V and 3 bases from J, with 11 bases between. CDR3 DNA: TGTGCCAGTAGAGAAGAGGACACCGGGGAGCTGTTTTTT. This codes for CASREEDTGELFF.

This clonotype was picked up a small number of times. The DNA of the CDR3 is TGTGCCAGCTCATGGGACGGACAGAGCTATGGCTACACCTTC. It translates to CASSWDGQSYGYTF. The gene calls are TRBV18 and TRBJ1-2; tentatively, D is TRBD1 (6 bases). V was cut by 5 bases and J by 4 bases, with 14 bases left in between. The CDR3 is made up of 14 amino acids. Germline V gene lookup returns CDR1 KGHSH and CDR2 LQKENI.